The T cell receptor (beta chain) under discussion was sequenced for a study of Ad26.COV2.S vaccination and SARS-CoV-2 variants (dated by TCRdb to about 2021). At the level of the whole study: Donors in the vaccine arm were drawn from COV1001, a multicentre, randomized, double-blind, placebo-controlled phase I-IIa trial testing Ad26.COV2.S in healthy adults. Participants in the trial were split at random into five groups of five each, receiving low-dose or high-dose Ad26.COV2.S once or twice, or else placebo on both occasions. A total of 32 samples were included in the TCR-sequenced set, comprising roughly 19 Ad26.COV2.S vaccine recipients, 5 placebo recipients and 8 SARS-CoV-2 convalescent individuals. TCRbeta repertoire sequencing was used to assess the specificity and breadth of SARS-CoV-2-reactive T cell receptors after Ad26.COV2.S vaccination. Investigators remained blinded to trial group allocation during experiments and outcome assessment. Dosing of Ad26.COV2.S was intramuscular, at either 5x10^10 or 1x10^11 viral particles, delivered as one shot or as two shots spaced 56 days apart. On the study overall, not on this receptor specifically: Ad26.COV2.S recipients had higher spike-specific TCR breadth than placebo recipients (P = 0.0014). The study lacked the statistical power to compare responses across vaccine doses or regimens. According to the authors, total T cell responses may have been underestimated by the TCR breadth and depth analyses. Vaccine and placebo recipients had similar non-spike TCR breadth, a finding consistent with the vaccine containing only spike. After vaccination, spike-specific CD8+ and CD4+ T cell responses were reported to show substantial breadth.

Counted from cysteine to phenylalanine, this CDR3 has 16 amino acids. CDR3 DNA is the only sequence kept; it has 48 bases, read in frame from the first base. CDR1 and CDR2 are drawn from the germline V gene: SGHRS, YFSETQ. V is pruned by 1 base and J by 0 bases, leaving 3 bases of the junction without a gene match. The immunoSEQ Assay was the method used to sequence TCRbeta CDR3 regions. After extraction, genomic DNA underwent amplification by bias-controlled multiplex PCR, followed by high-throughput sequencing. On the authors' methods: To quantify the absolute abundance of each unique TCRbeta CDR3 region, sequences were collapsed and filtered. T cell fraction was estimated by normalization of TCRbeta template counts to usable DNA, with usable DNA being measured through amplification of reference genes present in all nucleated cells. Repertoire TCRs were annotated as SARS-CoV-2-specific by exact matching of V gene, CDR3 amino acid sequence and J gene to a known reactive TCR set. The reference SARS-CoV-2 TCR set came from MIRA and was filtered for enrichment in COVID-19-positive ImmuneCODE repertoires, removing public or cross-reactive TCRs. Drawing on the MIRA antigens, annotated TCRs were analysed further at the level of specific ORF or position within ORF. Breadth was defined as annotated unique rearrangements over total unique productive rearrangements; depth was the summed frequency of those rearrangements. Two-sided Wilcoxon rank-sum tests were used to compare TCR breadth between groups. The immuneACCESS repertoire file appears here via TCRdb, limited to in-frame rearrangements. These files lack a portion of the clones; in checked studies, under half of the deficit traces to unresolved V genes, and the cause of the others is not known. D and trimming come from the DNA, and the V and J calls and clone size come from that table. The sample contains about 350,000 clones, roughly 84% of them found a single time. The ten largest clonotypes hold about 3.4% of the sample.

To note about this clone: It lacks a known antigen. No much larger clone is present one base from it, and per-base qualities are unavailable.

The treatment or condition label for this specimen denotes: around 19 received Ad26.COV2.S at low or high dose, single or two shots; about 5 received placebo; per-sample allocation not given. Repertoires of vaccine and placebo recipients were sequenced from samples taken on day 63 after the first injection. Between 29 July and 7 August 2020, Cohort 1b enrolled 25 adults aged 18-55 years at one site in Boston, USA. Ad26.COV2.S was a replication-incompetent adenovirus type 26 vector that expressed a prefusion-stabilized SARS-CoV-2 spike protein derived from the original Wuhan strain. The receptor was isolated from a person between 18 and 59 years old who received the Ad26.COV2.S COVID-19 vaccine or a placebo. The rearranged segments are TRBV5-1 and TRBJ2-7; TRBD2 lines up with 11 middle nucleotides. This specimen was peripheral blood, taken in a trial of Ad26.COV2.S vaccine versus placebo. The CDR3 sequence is CASSLYGTSGSYEQYF. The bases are TGCGCCAGCAGCTTGTATGGGACTAGCGGCTCCTACGAGCAGTACTTC.